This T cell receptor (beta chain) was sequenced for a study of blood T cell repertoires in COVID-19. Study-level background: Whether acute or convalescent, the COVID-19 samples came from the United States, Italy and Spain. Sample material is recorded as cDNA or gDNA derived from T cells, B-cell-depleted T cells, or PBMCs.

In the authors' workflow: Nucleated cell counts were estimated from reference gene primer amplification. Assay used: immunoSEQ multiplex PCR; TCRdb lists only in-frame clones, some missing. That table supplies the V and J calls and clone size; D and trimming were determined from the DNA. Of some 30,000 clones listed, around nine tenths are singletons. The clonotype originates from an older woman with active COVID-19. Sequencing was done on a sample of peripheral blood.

The CDR3 protein is CASSYELRQTNTEAFF. The CDR3 nucleotides are TGTGCCAGCAGTTACGAGTTGCGGCAAACGAACACTGAAGCTTTCTTT. The chain uses TRBV6-2 or TRBV6-3 and TRBJ1-1; D remains unclear. Trimming took off 2 bases at V and 1 base at J, with 14 bases between the two ends. CDR3 length: 16 residues. The germline V gene has CDR1 MNHEY and CDR2 SVGEGT.